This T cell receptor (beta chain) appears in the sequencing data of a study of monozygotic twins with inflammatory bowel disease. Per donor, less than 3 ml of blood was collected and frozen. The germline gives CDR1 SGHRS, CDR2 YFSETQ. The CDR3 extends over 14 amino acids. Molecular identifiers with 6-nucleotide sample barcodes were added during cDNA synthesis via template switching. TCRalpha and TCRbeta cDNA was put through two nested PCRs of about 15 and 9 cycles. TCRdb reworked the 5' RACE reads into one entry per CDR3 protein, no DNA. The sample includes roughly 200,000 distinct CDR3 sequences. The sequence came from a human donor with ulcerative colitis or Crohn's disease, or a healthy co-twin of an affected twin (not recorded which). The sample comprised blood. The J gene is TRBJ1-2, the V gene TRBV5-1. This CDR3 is CASSLDAANYGYTF.